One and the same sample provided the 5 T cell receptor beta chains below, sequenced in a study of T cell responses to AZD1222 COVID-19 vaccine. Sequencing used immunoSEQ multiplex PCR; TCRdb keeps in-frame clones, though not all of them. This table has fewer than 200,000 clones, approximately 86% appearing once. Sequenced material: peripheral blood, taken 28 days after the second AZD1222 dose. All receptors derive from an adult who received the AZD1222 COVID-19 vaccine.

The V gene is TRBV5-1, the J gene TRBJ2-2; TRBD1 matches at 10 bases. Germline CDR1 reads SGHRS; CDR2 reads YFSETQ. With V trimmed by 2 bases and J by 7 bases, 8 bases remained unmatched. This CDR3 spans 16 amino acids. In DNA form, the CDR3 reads TGCGCCAGCAGCTTCGGGACAGGGGCCAACGGCGGGGAGCTGTTTTTT. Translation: CASSFGTGANGGELFF.

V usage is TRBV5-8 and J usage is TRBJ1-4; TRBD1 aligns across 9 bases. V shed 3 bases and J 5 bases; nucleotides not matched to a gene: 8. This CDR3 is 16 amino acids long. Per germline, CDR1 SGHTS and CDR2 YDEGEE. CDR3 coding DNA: TGTGCCAGCAGCTGGGGACAGGGAAGTTCAAATGAAAAACTGTTTTTT. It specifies CASSWGQGSSNEKLFF.

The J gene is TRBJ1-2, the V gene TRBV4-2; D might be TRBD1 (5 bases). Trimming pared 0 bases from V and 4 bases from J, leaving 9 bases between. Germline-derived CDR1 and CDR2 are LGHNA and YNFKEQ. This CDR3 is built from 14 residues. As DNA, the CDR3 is TGTGCCAGCAGCCAAGACGCGGGGGTCTATGGCTACACCTTC. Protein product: CASSQDAGVYGYTF.

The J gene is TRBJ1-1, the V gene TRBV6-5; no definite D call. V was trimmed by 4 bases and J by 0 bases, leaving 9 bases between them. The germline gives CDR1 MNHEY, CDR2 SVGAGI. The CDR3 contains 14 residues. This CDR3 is CASSSTNMNTEAFF. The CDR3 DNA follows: TGTGCCAGCAGTTCTACCAACATGAACACTGAAGCTTTCTTT.

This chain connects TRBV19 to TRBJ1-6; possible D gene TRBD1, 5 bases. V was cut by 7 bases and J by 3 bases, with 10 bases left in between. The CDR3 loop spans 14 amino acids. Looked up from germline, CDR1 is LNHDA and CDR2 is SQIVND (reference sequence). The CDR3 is CASTGEIYNSPLHF. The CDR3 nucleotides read TGTGCCAGTACGGGGGAGATCTATAATTCACCCCTCCACTTT.